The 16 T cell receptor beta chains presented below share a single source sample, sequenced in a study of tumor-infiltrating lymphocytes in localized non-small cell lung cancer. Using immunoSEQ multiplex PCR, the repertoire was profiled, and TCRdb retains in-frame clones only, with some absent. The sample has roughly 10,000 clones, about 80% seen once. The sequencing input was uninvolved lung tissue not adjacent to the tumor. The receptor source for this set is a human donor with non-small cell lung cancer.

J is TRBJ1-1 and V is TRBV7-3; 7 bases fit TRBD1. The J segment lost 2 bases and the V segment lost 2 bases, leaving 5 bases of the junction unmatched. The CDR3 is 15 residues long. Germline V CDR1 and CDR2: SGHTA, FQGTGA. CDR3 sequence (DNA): TGTGCCAGCAGCTTACAGGGGGGGATTAACACTGAAGCTTTCTTT. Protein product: CASSLQGGINTEAFF.

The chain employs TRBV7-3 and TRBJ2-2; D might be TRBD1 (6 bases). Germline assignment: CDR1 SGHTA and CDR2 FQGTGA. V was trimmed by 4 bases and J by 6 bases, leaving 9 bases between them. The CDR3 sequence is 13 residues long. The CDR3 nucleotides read TGTGCCAGCAGCTGGACAGTCGCCGGGGAGCTGTTTTTT. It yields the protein CASSWTVAGELFF.

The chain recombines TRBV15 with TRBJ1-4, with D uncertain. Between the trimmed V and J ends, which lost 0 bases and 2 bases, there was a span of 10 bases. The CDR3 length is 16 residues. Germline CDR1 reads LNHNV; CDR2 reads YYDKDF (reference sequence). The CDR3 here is CATSRDAEMTNEKLFF. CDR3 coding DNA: TGTGCCACCAGCAGAGATGCGGAGATGACTAATGAAAAACTGTTTTTT.

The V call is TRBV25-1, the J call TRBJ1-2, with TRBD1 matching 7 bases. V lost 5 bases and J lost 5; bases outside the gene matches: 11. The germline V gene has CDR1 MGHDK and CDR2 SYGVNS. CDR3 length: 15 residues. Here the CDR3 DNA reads TGTGCCAGCAGTAAACAGGGGAGAGGCTTTTATGGCTACACCTTC. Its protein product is CASSKQGRGFYGYTF.

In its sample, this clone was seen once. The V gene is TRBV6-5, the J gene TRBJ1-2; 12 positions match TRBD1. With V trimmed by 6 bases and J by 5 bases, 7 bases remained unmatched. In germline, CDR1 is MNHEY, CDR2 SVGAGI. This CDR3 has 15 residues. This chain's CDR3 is CASRSGQGALYGYTF. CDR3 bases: TGTGCCAGCAGGTCGGGACAGGGGGCGTTGTATGGCTACACCTTC.

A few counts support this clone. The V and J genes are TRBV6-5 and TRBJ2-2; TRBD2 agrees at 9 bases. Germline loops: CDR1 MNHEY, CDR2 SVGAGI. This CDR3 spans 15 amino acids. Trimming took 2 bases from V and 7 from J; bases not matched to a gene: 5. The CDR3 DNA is TGTGCCAGCAGTTACGCGGGGGGGCTTAGCGGGGAGCTGTTTTTT. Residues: CASSYAGGLSGELFF.

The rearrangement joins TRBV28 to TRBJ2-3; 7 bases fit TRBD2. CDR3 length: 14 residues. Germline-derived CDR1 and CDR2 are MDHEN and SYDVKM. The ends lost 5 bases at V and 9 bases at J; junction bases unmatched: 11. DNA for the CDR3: TGTGCCAGCAGTAACCCTTCTACTAGCGCGACGCAGTATTTT. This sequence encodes CASSNPSTSATQYF.

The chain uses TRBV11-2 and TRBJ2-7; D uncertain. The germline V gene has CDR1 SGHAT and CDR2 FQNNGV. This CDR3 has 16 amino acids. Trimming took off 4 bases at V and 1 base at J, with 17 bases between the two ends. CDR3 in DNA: TGTGCCAGCAGCTCCCCGGACGGCGCCCGTTCCTACGAGCAGTACTTC. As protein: CASSSPDGARSYEQYF.

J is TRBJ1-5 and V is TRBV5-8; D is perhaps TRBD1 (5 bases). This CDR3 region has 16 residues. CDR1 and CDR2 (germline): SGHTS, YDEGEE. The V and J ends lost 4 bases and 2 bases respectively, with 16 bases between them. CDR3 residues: CASSAARGVGNQPQHF. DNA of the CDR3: TGTGCCAGCAGCGCGGCTCGGGGGGTCGGCAATCAGCCCCAGCATTTT. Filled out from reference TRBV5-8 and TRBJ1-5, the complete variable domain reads EAGVTQSPTHLIKTRGQQATLRCSPISGHTSVYWYQQALGLGLQFLLWYDEGEERNRGNFPPRFSGRQFPNYSSELNVNALELEDSALYLCASSAARGVGNQPQHFGDGTRLSIL.

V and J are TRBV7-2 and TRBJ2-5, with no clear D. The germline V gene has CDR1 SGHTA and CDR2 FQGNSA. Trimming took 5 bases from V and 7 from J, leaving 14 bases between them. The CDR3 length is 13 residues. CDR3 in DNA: TGTGCCAGCAGCCTCCGTCCAAAGGGGACCCAGTACTTC. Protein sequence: CASSLRPKGTQYF.

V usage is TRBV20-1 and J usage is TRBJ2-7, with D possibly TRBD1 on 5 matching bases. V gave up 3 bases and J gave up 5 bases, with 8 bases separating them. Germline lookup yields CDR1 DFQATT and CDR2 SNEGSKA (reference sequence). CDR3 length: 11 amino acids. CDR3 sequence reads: CSARDMNEQYF. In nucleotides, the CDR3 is TGCAGTGCTAGGGACATGAACGAGCAGTACTTC.

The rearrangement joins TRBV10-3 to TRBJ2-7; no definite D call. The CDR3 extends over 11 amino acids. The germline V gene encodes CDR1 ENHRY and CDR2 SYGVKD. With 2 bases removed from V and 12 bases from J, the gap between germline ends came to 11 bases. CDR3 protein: CAISEARETYF. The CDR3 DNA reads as TGTGCCATCAGTGAGGCCAGAGAGACGTACTTC.

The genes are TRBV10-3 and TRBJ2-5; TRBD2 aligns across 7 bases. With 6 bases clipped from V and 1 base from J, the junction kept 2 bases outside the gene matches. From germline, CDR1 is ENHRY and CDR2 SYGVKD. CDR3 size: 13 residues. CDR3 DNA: TGTGCCATCAGCGAGCGGGGCCAAGAGACCCAGTACTTC. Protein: CAISERGQETQYF.

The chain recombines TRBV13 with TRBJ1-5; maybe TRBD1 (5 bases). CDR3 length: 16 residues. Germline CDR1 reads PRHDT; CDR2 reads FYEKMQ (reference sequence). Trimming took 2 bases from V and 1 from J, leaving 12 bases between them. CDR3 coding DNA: TGTGCCAGCAGCTTAAGGGGTTTAGGAAGCAATCAGCCCCAGCATTTT. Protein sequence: CASSLRGLGSNQPQHF.

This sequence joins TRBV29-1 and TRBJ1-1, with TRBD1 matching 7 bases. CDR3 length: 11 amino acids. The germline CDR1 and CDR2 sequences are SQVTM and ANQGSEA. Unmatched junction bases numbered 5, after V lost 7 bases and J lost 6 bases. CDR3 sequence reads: CSGTGAAEAFF. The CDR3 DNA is TGCAGCGGCACAGGGGCTGCTGAAGCTTTCTTT.

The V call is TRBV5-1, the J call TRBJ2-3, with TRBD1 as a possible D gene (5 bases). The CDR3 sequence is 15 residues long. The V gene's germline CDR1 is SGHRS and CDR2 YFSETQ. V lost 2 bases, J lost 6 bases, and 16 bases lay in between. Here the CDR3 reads CASSLGWQGRDTQYF. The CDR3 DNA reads TGCGCCAGCAGCTTAGGATGGCAGGGAAGGGATACGCAGTATTTT.